The 15 T cell receptor beta chains in this list originate from one sample, sequenced in a study of T cell responses to AZD1222 COVID-19 vaccine. Using immunoSEQ multiplex PCR, the repertoire was profiled, and TCRdb retains in-frame clones only, with some absent. The sample records about 86,000 clones, about nine tenths being singletons. The source material was peripheral blood, sampled 28 days after the second AZD1222 dose. The receptor source for this set is an adult who received the AZD1222 COVID-19 vaccine.

The CDR3 here is CASSIYPGQFTNYGYTF. For the CDR3, the DNA is TGTGCCAGTAGTATTTATCCTGGGCAGTTCACTAACTATGGCTACACCTTC. The V gene is TRBV19, the J gene TRBJ1-2; D unclear. V lost 3 bases to trimming and J lost 0 bases, with 17 bases between them. Germline loops: CDR1 LNHDA, CDR2 SQIVND (reference sequence). The length of the CDR3 is 17 residues.

The CDR3 DNA sequence: TGTGCCACCAGCAGAGATCGGCTAGCGGGAGAGACCCAGTACTTC. It yields the protein CATSRDRLAGETQYF. The gene calls are TRBV15 and TRBJ2-5, with 8 bases identical to TRBD2. V was pared by 0 bases and J by 4 bases, with 4 bases of the junction left unmatched. This CDR3 has 15 residues. Germline V gene lookup returns CDR1 LNHNV and CDR2 YYDKDF (reference sequence).

The gene calls are TRBV29-1 and TRBJ2-2, with TRBD2 matching 14 bases. The J segment lost 6 bases and the V segment lost 6 bases, leaving 3 bases of the junction unmatched. The CDR3 runs to 14 residues. Per the germline V gene, CDR1 is SQVTM and CDR2 is ANQGSEA. In nucleotides, the CDR3 is TGCAGCGTCGGACTAGCGGGAGGATCCGGGGAGCTGTTTTTT. Protein product: CSVGLAGGSGELFF.

The J gene is TRBJ2-3, the V gene TRBV6-4, with D uncertain. CDR3 length equals 14 residues. Looked up from germline, CDR1 is MRHNA and CDR2 is SNTAGT. V was cut by 3 bases and J by 2 bases, with 9 bases left in between. This chain's CDR3 is CASSDQQDTDTQYF. The CDR3 nucleotides are TGTGCCAGCAGTGATCAGCAGGACACAGATACGCAGTATTTT.

The chain employs TRBV24-1 and TRBJ2-2, with D possibly matching TRBD1 (6 bases). V lost 5 bases and J lost 6, with 12 bases in between. The CDR3 is 14 residues long. The germline V gene encodes CDR1 KGHDR and CDR2 SFDVKD. CDR3 sequence: CATSGQGRAGELFF. CDR3 nucleotide sequence: TGTGCCACCAGTGGCCAGGGGCGAGCCGGGGAGCTGTTTTTT.

The gene calls are TRBV3-1 (or the pseudogene TRBV3-2) and TRBJ2-7, with D tentatively TRBD2 (6 bases). The CDR3 spans 14 residues. Trimming took 8 bases from V and 4 from J, leaving 18 bases between them. Per the germline V gene, CDR1 is LGHDT and CDR2 is YNNKEL (reference sequence). CDR3 nucleotides: TGTGCCAGCTGCCTCGGCGGGACCCTTTACGAGCAGTACTTC. Residues: CASCLGGTLYEQYF.

The J gene is TRBJ2-1, the V gene TRBV5-8; 8 bases agree with TRBD2. CDR1 SGHTS and CDR2 YDEGEE come from the germline V gene. With 2 bases clipped from V and 0 bases from J, the junction kept 1 base outside the gene matches. There are 15 residues in the CDR3. The CDR3 bases are TGTGCCAGCAGCTTCAGCGGGAGCTCCTACAATGAGCAGTTCTTC. Residues: CASSFSGSSYNEQFF.

This chain connects TRBV29-1 to TRBJ2-7, with D perhaps given as TRBD1 or TRBD2 (5 bases each). The germline V and J ends were trimmed by 1 base and 0 bases, with 16 bases remaining between them. This CDR3 contains 16 residues. The germline CDR1 and CDR2 sequences are SQVTM and ANQGSEA. DNA for the CDR3: TGCAGCGTTGAAGGGACCGGGGCTTCATTCTCCTACGAGCAGTACTTC. Translating gives CSVEGTGASFSYEQYF.

The rearrangement uses TRBV10-1 and TRBJ1-2, with TRBD1 matching over 9 bases. The length of the CDR3 is 14 residues. After removal of 3 bases from V and 7 bases from J, the junction contained 6 bases not matched to a gene. Germline loops: CDR1 WNHNN, CDR2 SYGVQD (reference sequence). The chain's CDR3 is CASSEEGTGTGYTF. As DNA, the CDR3 is TGCGCCAGCAGTGAAGAAGGGACAGGGACTGGCTACACCTTC.

The chain joins TRBV3-1 (or the pseudogene TRBV3-2) to TRBJ2-1; 14 bases map to TRBD2. The germline V gene encodes CDR1 LGHDT and CDR2 YNNKEL (reference sequence). The CDR3 runs to 16 residues. After removal of 3 bases from V and 6 bases from J, the junction contained 4 bases not matched to a gene. DNA for the CDR3: TGTGCCAGCAGCCATGCCGGGACTAGCGGGAGCAATGAGCAGTTCTTC. It yields the protein CASSHAGTSGSNEQFF.

This rearrangement joins TRBV7-5 to TRBJ1-2. TRBV7-5 is assigned pseudogene status. This CDR3 contains 17 residues. In DNA form, the CDR3 reads TGTGTCAGAAGCTTTGTAGGGAGGGTAGACAGCGGCTATGGCTACACCTTC. This translates into CVRSFVGRVDSGYGYTF.

A few counts support this clone. V is TRBV19 and J is TRBJ1-6; D may be TRBD1 (6 bases). Deletions cut 7 bases from V and 7 bases from J, with 17 bases between. CDR3 size: 15 residues. Germline CDR1 and CDR2: LNHDA and SQIVND (reference sequence). In DNA form, the CDR3 reads TGTGCCAGTACAGAGTTGGGGGCGCAGAATTCACCCCTCCACTTT. Protein sequence: CASTELGAQNSPLHF.

The chain combines TRBV7-9 with TRBJ2-5; the D gene could be TRBD1 or TRBD2 (5 bases each). Trimming removed 0 bases at V and 1 base at J, with 15 bases between. Germline CDR1 is SEHNR and CDR2 is FQNEAQ (reference sequence). CDR3 length equals 17 residues. The CDR3 protein is CASSLAMGERGQETQYF. The CDR3 DNA follows: TGTGCCAGCAGCTTAGCTATGGGGGAGAGGGGCCAAGAGACCCAGTACTTC.

This chain joins TRBV7-2 and TRBJ2-3, with TRBD2 as a possible D gene (5 bases). V dropped 3 bases and J dropped 6 bases, with 10 bases sitting between them. The CDR3 runs to 13 residues. CDR1 and CDR2 from the germline V gene are SGHTA and FQGNSA. The CDR3 is CASSFYGMDTQYF. The CDR3 DNA reads as TGTGCCAGCAGCTTCTACGGGATGGATACGCAGTATTTT.

The chain uses TRBV19 and TRBJ2-7, with 7 bases lining up with TRBD1. V lost 5 bases and J lost 3; bases outside the gene matches: 7. This CDR3 contains 14 residues. In germline, CDR1 is LNHDA, CDR2 SQIVND (reference sequence). The DNA for the CDR3 is TGTGCCAGTAGTCCCCGGGACAGCTACTACGAGCAGTACTTC. This sequence encodes CASSPRDSYYEQYF. Full variable domain (missing parts from reference TRBV19 and TRBJ2-7): DGGITQSPKYLFRKEGQNVTLSCEQNLNHDAMYWYRQDPGQGLRLIYYSQIVNDFQKGDIAEGYSVSREKKESFPLTVTSAQKNPTAFYLCASSPRDSYYEQYFGPGTRLTVT.